This TCR beta chain was recorded in a study of blood T cell repertoires in COVID-19. Looking at the study overall: T cells, B-cell-depleted T cells, or PBMCs provided the cDNA or gDNA that served as material.

J lost 0 bases, V lost 3 bases, and 7 bases had no gene match. Germline CDR1 is MDHEN and CDR2 is SYDVKM. This CDR3 comprises 16 residues. Only in-frame clones appear in the TCRdb table, and some are missing; sequencing was by immunoSEQ multiplex PCR. The sample records around 480,000 clones, around 90% being singletons. The sample taken for sequencing was PBMCs or T cells enriched from blood (not recorded which). V gene TRBV28 combines with J gene TRBJ1-1; TRBD1 matches at 7 bases. This TCR was recovered from a woman between 18 and 29 years old who had recovered from COVID-19. Here the CDR3 reads CASSFRGQLMNTEAFF. The CDR3 region has the DNA TGTGCCAGCAGTTTCCGGGGACAGCTGATGAACACTGAAGCTTTCTTT.